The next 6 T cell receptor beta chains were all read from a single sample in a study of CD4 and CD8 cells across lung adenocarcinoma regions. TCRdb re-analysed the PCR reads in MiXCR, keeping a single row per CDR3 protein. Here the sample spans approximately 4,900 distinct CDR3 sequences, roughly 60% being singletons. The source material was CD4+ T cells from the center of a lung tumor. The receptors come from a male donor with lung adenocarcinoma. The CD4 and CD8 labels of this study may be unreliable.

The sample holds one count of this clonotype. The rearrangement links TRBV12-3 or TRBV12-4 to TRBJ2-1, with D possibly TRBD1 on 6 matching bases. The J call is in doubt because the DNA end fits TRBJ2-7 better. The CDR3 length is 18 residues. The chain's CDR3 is CASSPAWGRGRGSYEQYF. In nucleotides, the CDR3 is TGTGCCAGCAGCCCAGCTTGGGGCAGGGGAAGGGGCTCCTACGAGCAGTACTTC.

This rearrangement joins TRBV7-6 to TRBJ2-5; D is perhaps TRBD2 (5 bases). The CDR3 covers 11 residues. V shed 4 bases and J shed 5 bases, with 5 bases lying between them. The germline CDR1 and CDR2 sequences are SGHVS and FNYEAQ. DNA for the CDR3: TGTGCCAGCAGCTCGGGGGAGACCCAGTACTTC. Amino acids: CASSSGETQYF.

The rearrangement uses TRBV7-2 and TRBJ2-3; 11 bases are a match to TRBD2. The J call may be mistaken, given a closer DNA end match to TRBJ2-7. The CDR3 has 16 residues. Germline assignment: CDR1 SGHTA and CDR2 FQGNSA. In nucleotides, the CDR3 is TGTGCCAGCAGCTTCCTAACTAGCGGGAGCGGGTACGAGCAGTACTTC. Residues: CASSFLTSGSGYEQYF.

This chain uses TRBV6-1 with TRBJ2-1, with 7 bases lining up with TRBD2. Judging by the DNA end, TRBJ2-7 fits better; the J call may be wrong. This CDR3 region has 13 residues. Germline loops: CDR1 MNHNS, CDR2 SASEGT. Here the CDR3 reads CASKLADSYEQYF. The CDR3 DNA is TGTGCCAGCAAGCTAGCGGACTCCTACGAGCAGTACTTC.

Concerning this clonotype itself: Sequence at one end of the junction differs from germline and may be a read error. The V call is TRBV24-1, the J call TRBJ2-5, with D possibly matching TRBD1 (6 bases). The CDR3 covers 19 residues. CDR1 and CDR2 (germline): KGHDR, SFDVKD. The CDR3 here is CATSDPLGPGGRGPETQYF. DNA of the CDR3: TGTGCCACCAGTGACCCCCTGGGGCCTGGGGGCCGGGGCCCAGAGACGCAGTACTTT.

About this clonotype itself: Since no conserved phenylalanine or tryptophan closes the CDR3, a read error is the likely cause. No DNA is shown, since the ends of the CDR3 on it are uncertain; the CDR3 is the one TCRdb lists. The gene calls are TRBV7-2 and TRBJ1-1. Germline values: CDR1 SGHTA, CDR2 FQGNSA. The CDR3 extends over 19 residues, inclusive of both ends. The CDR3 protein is CASSFPSGASSYNEQFFGP.